The rows below give T cell receptor beta chains drawn from one sample of a study of shared clonotypes between healthy human individuals. Sequencing used immunoSEQ multiplex PCR; TCRdb keeps in-frame clones, though not all of them. Altogether 500,000 or so clones are present, roughly 95% being singletons, with the ten largest covering about 0.06%. The sequencing sample was made of naive CD4+ T cells sorted from blood. These receptors were obtained from a woman under 40 in good health. Each CDR3 is given with its conserved first and last residue. D genes are given only for firm matches. A row's size may be missing; if present it is once, few, many or a size class.

v_call	d_call	j_call	clone_size	cdr3_aa	cdr3_nt
TRBV4-1	-	TRBJ1-4	-	CASSQALGEKLFF	TGCGCCAGCAGCCAAGCCCTGGGGGAAAAACTGTTTTTT
TRBV14	-	TRBJ1-2	-	CASSQDHRLRGGYTF	TGTGCCAGCAGCCAAGATCACAGGCTTAGAGGTGGCTACACCTTC
TRBV7-7	-	TRBJ2-7	-	CASSPGAGRSYEQYF	TGTGCCAGCAGCCCCGGGGCCGGCAGATCCTACGAGCAGTACTTC
TRBV11-2	-	TRBJ1-5	-	CASSGEGNQPQHF	TGTGCCAGCAGTGGGGAGGGGAATCAGCCCCAGCATTTT
TRBV5-1	-	TRBJ2-7	-	CASSLEYEQYF	TGCGCCAGCAGCCTCGAATACGAGCAGTACTTC
TRBV19	-	TRBJ1-2	-	CASSPGTIPLQYGYTF	TGTGCCAGTAGCCCAGGGACGATCCCGCTCCAATATGGCTACACCTTC
TRBV12-5	-	TRBJ1-1	-	CASGSLTDSTEAFF	TGTGCTAGTGGTTCCCTGACAGATTCGACTGAAGCTTTCTTT
TRBV18	TRBD2	TRBJ2-7	-	CASSPPREGEQYF	TGTGCCAGCTCACCACCGCGGGAGGGGGAGCAGTACTTC
TRBV7-9	-	TRBJ1-6	-	CASSLTSSYNSPLHF	TGTGCCAGCAGCTTGACCAGCTCCTATAATTCACCCCTCCACTTT
TRBV11-3	-	TRBJ2-1	-	CASSRGDEQFF	TGTGCCAGCAGCCGCGGGGATGAGCAGTTCTTC
TRBV27	-	TRBJ2-7	-	CASSSRTHYEQYF	TGTGCCAGCAGTTCCCGGACACACTACGAGCAGTACTTC
TRBV2	-	TRBJ1-4	-	CASGEGTANEKLFF	TGTGCCAGCGGAGAAGGGACCGCTAATGAAAAACTGTTTTTT
TRBV9	TRBD1	TRBJ1-1	-	CASSGGDSLNTEAFF	TGTGCCAGCAGCGGAGGGGACAGCTTGAACACTGAAGCTTTCTTT
TRBV6-5	-	TRBJ2-7	-	CASSQFRVGGTEQYF	TGTGCCAGCAGTCAATTCAGGGTCGGGGGTACAGAGCAGTACTTC
TRBV5-1	-	TRBJ1-2	-	CASSLWGRKHGYTF	TGCGCCAGCAGCTTATGGGGTAGAAAACATGGCTACACCTTC
TRBV7-8	-	TRBJ1-5	-	CASSQANQPQHF	TGTGCCAGCAGTCAAGCTAATCAGCCCCAGCATTTT
TRBV11-1	TRBD2	TRBJ2-3	-	CASSYKKAGVFTDTQYF	TGTGCCAGCAGCTACAAAAAAGCGGGAGTCTTCACAGATACGCAGTATTTT
TRBV6-7	TRBD1	TRBJ1-2	-	CASSPDRGKGYTF	TGTGCCAGCAGTCCGGACAGGGGAAAAGGCTACACCTTC
TRBV19	TRBD1	TRBJ1-5	-	CASRARDRGQGSNQPQHF	TGTGCCAGTAGGGCAAGGGACAGGGGGCAGGGGAGCAATCAGCCCCAGCATTTT
TRBV20-1	-	TRBJ2-1	-	CSARQYNEQFF	TGCAGTGCTAGACAGTACAATGAGCAGTTCTTC
TRBV2	-	TRBJ2-3	-	CASSVRTTDTQYF	TGTGCCAGCAGTGTTAGGACCACAGATACGCAGTATTTT
TRBV2	-	TRBJ2-2	-	CASLRAFTGELFF	TGTGCCAGCCTTAGGGCCTTCACCGGGGAGCTGTTTTTT
TRBV7-9	-	TRBJ2-3	-	CASSSKTHGTLSTDTQYF	TGTGCCAGCAGCTCGAAAACCCATGGGACTCTTAGCACAGATACGCAGTATTTT
TRBV28	-	TRBJ2-5	-	CASSEGGSFGTQYF	TGTGCCAGCTCGGAGGGGGGAAGTTTCGGGACCCAGTACTTC
TRBV21-1	-	TRBJ1-3	-	CAFDRVGNTIYF	TGTGCCTTTGACAGGGTCGGAAACACCATATATTTT
TRBV11-2	-	TRBJ2-2	-	CASSATNTGELFF	TGTGCCAGCAGCGCTACAAACACCGGGGAGCTGTTTTTT
TRBV4-2	-	TRBJ2-3	-	CASSGGQTSTDTQYF	TGTGCCAGCAGCGGCGGACAGACAAGCACAGATACGCAGTATTTT
TRBV7-3	-	TRBJ2-7	once	CASSLGAVGEQYF	TGTGCCAGCAGCTTAGGCGCGGTCGGCGAGCAGTACTTC
TRBV2	-	TRBJ2-7	-	CASRGVDYEQYF	TGTGCCAGCAGAGGTGTAGACTACGAGCAGTACTTC
TRBV5-1	-	TRBJ2-1	-	CASSLVGAGRSSYNEQFF	TGCGCCAGCAGCTTGGTGGGGGCAGGGAGAAGCTCCTACAATGAGCAGTTCTTC
TRBV5-5	-	TRBJ2-7	-	CASSSGPSRYEQYF	TGTGCCAGCAGTTCCGGGCCCTCGAGGTACGAGCAGTACTTC
TRBV5-6	-	TRBJ2-3	-	CASSFRVADASTDTQYF	TGTGCCAGCAGCTTTAGGGTCGCCGACGCTAGCACAGATACGCAGTATTTT
TRBV4-2	-	TRBJ2-4	-	CASSQADLAKNIQYF	TGTGCCAGCAGCCAAGCGGACCTAGCCAAAAACATTCAGTACTTC
TRBV4-1	-	TRBJ2-5	once	CASSQLPPGGPSLQYF	TGCGCCAGCAGCCAATTGCCCCCGGGGGGCCCGTCTCTGCAGTACTTC
TRBV28	TRBD1	TRBJ2-2	-	CASRRQGDNTGELFF	TGTGCCAGCAGACGACAGGGGGATAACACCGGGGAGCTGTTTTTT
TRBV27	TRBD1	TRBJ2-2	-	CASRTGQGATGELFF	TGTGCCAGCAGAACGGGACAGGGGGCAACCGGGGAGCTGTTTTTT
TRBV14	TRBD1	TRBJ2-3	once	CASSIGQGETDTQYF	TGTGCCAGCAGCATTGGACAGGGGGAAACAGATACGCAGTATTTT
TRBV25-1	-	TRBJ1-5	-	CASNRGNQPQHF	TGTGCCAGCAATCGGGGGAATCAGCCCCAGCATTTT
TRBV7-9	TRBD2	TRBJ2-7	-	CASSLEIAGASYEQYF	TGTGCCAGCAGCTTGGAGATAGCGGGAGCGTCCTACGAGCAGTACTTC
TRBV28	-	TRBJ1-2	-	CASRLHIAGLGYTF	TGTGCCAGCAGGCTCCACATCGCGGGGTTAGGCTACACCTTC
TRBV7-9	-	TRBJ2-1	-	CASSPRGPSYNEQFF	TGTGCCAGCAGTCCTAGGGGCCCTTCCTACAATGAGCAGTTCTTC
TRBV29-1	-	TRBJ2-1	-	CSVRPYSYNEQFF	TGCAGCGTCCGCCCCTACTCCTACAATGAGCAGTTCTTC
TRBV29-1	-	TRBJ2-3	-	CSSGGAGGADTQYF	TGCAGCTCCGGAGGGGCAGGGGGGGCAGATACGCAGTATTTT
TRBV4-1	TRBD1	TRBJ1-5	-	CASSPGQARNSNQPQHF	TGCGCCAGCAGCCCTGGACAGGCCCGGAATAGCAATCAGCCCCAGCATTTT
TRBV7-2	TRBD2	TRBJ2-5	-	CASSLSGRAETQYF	TGTGCCAGCAGCTTAAGCGGGAGAGCGGAGACCCAGTACTTC
TRBV28	-	TRBJ2-3	-	CASSLFPLKSRRKDTQYF	TGTGCCAGCAGTTTATTTCCTCTAAAGAGTCGACGGAAAGATACGCAGTATTTT
TRBV30	TRBD2	TRBJ2-7	-	CAWSVNQGGEQYF	TGTGCCTGGAGTGTAAACCAGGGAGGGGAGCAGTACTTC
TRBV2	-	TRBJ2-7	-	CASCKAPYEQYF	TGTGCCAGCTGTAAGGCCCCCTACGAGCAGTACTTC
TRBV19	-	TRBJ2-5	-	CASSTGQYGLETQYF	TGTGCCAGTAGTACGGGCCAGTATGGGTTGGAGACCCAGTACTTC
TRBV1	-	TRBJ1-3	-	CTSSGPRTHDSGNTIYF	TGCACCAGCAGCGGCCCACGGACCCACGACTCTGGAAACACCATATATTTT
TRBV19	-	TRBJ2-5	-	CASSTTIAQETQYF	TGTGCCAGTAGTACTACAATTGCCCAAGAGACCCAGTACTTC
TRBV7-9	TRBD2	TRBJ2-7	-	CASSPRLAGTSYEQYF	TGTGCCAGCAGCCCACGTCTAGCGGGGACATCCTACGAGCAGTACTTC
TRBV28	-	TRBJ2-7	-	CASSLYPYEQYF	TGTGCCAGCAGTTTATACCCATACGAGCAGTACTTC
TRBV2	-	TRBJ1-1	-	CASSDGMNTEAFF	TGTGCCAGCAGTGACGGGATGAACACTGAAGCTTTCTTT
TRBV6-1	-	TRBJ1-1	-	CASSPRRGLNTEAFF	TGTGCCAGCAGTCCGAGGCGGGGGCTGAACACTGAAGCTTTCTTT
TRBV27	TRBD1	TRBJ2-7	-	CASTDSIMRGHYEQYF	TGTGCCAGCACCGATTCAATTATGAGGGGGCACTACGAGCAGTACTTC
TRBV19	-	TRBJ1-1	-	CASSMEPGRNLNTEAFF	TGTGCCAGTAGTATGGAACCCGGACGGAATCTGAACACTGAAGCTTTCTTT
TRBV6-1	-	TRBJ2-2	once	CASSVLYGRNTGELFF	TGTGCCAGCAGTGTCCTTTACGGGAGGAACACCGGGGAGCTGTTTTTT
TRBV7-8	-	TRBJ1-5	few	CASSLGRQSNQPQHF	TGTGCCAGCAGCTTAGGCAGGCAGTCCAATCAGCCCCAGCATTTT